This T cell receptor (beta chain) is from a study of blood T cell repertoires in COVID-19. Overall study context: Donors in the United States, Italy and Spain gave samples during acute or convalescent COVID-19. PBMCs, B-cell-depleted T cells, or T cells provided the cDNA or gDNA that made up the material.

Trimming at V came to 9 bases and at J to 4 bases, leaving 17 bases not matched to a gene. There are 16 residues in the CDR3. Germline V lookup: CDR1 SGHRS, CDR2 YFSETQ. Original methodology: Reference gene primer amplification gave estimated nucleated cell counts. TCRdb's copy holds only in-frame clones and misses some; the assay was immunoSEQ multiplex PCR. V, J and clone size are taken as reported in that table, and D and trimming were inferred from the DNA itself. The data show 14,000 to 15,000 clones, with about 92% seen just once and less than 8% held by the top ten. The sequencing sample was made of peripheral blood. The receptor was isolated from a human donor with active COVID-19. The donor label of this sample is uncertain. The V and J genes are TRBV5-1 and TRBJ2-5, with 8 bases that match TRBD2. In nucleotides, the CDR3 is TGCGCCACCAAAATGGGGGCGGGAGGAGGATTAGAGACCCAGTACTTC. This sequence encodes CATKMGAGGGLETQYF.